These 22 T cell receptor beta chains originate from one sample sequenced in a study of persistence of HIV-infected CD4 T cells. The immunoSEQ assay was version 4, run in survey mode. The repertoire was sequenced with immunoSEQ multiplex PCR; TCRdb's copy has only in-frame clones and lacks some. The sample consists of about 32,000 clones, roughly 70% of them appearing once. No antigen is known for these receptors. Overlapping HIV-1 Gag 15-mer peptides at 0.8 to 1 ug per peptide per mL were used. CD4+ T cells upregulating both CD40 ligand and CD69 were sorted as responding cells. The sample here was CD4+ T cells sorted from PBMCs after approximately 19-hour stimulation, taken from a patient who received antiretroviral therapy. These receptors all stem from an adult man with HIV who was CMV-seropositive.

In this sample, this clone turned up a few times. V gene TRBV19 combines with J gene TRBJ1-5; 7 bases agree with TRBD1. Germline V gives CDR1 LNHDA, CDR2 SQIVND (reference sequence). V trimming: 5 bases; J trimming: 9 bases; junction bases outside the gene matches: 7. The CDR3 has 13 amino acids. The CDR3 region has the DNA TGTGCCAGTAGTCCCCTACAGGGGTGGCCCCAGCATTTT. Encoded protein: CASSPLQGWPQHF. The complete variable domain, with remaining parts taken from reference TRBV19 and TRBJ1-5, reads DGGITQSPKYLFRKEGQNVTLSCEQNLNHDAMYWYRQDPGQGLRLIYYSQIVNDFQKGDIAEGYSVSREKKESFPLTVTSAQKNPTAFYLCASSPLQGWPQHFGDGTRLSIL.

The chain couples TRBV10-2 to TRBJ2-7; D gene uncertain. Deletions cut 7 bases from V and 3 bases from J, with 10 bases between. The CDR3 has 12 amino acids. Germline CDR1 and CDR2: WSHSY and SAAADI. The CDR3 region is CASTPDGYEQYF. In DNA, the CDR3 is TGCGCCAGCACCCCGGACGGCTACGAGCAGTACTTC.

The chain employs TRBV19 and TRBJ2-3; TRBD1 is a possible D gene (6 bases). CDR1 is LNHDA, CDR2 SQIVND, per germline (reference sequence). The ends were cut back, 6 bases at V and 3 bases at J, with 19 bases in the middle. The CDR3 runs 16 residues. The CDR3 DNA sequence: TGTGCCAGTAGGAACAGGGCGGGTGGAAATACAGATACGCAGTATTTT. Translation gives CASRNRAGGNTDTQYF.

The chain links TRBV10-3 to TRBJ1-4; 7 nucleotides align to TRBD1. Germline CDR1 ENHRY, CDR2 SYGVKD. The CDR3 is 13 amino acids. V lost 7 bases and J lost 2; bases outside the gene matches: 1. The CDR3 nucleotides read TGTGCCATCAAGGGGGCGACTAATGAAAAACTGTTTTTT. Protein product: CAIKGATNEKLFF.

CDR3 loop: CASSAASWRDTQYF. CDR3 coding DNA: TGTGCCAGCAGTGCGGCTTCCTGGAGGGATACGCAGTATTTT. The genes are TRBV2 and TRBJ2-3, with D possibly being TRBD2 (5 bases). Per germline, CDR1 SNHLY and CDR2 FYNNEI. CDR3 length: 14 residues. Trimming stripped 4 bases from V and 6 bases from J, with 14 bases between.

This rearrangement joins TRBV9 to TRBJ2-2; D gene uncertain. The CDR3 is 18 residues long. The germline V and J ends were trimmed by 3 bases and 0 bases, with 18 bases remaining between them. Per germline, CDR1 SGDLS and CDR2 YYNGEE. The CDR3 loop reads CASSDSWTDPSNTGELFF. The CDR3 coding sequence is TGTGCCAGCAGCGATTCTTGGACGGACCCTTCGAACACCGGGGAGCTGTTTTTT.

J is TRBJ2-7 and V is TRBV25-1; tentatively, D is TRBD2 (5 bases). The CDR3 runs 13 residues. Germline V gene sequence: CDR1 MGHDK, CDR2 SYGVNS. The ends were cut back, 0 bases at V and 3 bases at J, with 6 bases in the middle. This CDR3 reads CASSEYGSYEQYF. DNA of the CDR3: TGTGCCAGCAGTGAATATGGGAGCTACGAGCAGTACTTC.

CDR3 DNA sequence: TGTGCCAGTAGTATAGTCGGAACCTACGAGCAGTACTTC. It codes for CASSIVGTYEQYF. The V call is TRBV19, the J call TRBJ2-7; no clear D. CDR1 and CDR2 from the germline V gene are LNHDA and SQIVND (reference sequence). The CDR3 runs 13 residues. V lost 1 base and J lost 2, with 6 bases in between.

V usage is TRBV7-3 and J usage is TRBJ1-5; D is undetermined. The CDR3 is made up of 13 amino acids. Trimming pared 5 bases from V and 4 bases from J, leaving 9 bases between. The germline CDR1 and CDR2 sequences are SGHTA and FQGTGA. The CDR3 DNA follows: TGTGCCAGCAGCCGGGGTCTTAATCAGCCCCAGCATTTT. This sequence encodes CASSRGLNQPQHF.

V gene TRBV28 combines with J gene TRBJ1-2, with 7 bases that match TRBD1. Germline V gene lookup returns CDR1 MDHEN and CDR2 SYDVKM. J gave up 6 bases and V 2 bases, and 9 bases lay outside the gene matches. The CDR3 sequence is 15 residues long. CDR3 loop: CASSLPWTGLNGYTF. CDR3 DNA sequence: TGTGCCAGCAGTTTACCCTGGACAGGTCTGAATGGCTACACCTTC.

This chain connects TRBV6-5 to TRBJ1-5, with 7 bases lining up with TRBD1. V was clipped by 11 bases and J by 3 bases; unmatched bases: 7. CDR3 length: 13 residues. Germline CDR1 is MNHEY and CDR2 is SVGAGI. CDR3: CASQGGNNQPQHF. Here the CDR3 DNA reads TGTGCCTCCCAGGGGGGGAACAATCAGCCCCAGCATTTT.

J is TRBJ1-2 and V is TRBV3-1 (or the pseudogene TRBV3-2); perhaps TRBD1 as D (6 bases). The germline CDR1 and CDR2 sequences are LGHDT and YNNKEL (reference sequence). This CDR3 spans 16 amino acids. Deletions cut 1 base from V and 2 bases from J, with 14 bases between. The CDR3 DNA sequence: TGTGCCAGCAGCCAAGGAGTGAATAGGGGGAACTATGGCTACACCTTC. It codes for CASSQGVNRGNYGYTF.

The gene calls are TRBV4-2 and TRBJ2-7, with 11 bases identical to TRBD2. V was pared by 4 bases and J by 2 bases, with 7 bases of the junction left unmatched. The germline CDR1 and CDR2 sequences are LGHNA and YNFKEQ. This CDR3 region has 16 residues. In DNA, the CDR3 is TGTGCCAGCAGCCCGGGGACTAGCGGCCGAACCTACGAGCAGTACTTC. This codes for CASSPGTSGRTYEQYF.

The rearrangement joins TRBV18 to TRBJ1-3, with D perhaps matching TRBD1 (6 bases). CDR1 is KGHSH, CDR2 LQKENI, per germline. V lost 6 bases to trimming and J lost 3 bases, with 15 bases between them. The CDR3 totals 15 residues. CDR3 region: CASSPNGGYGNTIYF. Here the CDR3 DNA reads TGTGCCAGCTCGCCCAACGGGGGCTATGGAAACACCATATATTTT.

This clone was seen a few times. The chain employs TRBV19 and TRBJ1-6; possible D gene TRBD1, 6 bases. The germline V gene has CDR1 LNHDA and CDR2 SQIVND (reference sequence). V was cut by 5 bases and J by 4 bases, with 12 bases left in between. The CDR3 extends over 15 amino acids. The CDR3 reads CASSARQGYNSPLHF. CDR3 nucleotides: TGTGCCAGTAGTGCCCGGCAGGGGTATAATTCACCCCTCCACTTT.

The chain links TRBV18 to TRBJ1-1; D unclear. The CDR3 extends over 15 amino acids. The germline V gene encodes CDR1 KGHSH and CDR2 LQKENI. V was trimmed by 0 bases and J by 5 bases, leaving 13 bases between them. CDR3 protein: CASSPPSRVETEAFF. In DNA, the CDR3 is TGTGCCAGCTCACCACCGTCACGGGTAGAGACTGAAGCTTTCTTT.

The CDR3 DNA reads TGTGCCAGTAGTATGGGGACAGGGAACAGCCCCGGCGGCTACACCTTC. This codes for CASSMGTGNSPGGYTF. The gene calls are TRBV19 and TRBJ1-2; 9 bases are a match to TRBD1. Losses at the gene ends were 3 bases for V and 8 bases for J; bases not matched to a gene: 13. This CDR3 is 16 amino acids long. Germline CDR1 and CDR2: LNHDA and SQIVND (reference sequence). The full variable domain, its missing parts supplied by reference TRBV19 and TRBJ1-2, is DGGITQSPKYLFRKEGQNVTLSCEQNLNHDAMYWYRQDPGQGLRLIYYSQIVNDFQKGDIAEGYSVSREKKESFPLTVTSAQKNPTAFYLCASSMGTGNSPGGYTFGSGTRLTVV.

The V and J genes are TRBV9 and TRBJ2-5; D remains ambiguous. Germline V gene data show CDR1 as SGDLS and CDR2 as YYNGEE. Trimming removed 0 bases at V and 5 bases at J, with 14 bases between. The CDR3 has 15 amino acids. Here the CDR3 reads CASSVAPEMWETQYF. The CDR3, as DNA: TGTGCCAGCAGCGTAGCACCTGAAATGTGGGAGACCCAGTACTTC.

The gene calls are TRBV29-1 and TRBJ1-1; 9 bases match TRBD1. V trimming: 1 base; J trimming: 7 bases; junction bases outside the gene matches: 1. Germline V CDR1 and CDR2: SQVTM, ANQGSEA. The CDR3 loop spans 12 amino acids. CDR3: CSVEGQGDEAFF. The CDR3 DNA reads TGCAGCGTTGAAGGACAGGGGGATGAAGCTTTCTTT.

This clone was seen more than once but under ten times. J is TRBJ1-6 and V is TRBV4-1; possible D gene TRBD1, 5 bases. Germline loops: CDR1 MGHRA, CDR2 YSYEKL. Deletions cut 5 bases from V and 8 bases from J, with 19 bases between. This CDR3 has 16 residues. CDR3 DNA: TGCGCCAGCAGCGGCGCCGGGACCGAACGTTATTCACCCCTCCACTTT. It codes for CASSGAGTERYSPLHF.

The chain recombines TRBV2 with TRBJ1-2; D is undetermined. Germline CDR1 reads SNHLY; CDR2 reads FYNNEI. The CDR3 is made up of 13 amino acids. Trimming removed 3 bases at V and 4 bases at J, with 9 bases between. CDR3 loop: CASSERQVYGYTF. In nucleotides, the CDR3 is TGTGCCAGCAGTGAGCGGCAGGTCTATGGCTACACCTTC.

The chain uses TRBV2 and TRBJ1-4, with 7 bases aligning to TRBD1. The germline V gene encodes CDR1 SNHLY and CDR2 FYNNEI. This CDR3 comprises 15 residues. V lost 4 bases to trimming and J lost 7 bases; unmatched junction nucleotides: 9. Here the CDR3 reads CASSAEQGRGEKLFF. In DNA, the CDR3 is TGTGCCAGCAGTGCGGAACAGGGGCGAGGTGAAAAACTGTTTTTT.